This entry lists 13 T cell receptor beta chains sequenced from one sample in a study of blood T cell repertoires in COVID-19. Produced via immunoSEQ multiplex PCR; TCRdb's table is partial and in-frame only. The sample yields under 85,000 clones, approximately 91% seen once. Input material: peripheral blood. Every receptor here comes from an older man with active or convalescent COVID-19.

The rearrangement joins TRBV2 to TRBJ1-1; unclear D gene. Germline-derived CDR1 and CDR2 are SNHLY and FYNNEI. V lost 8 bases and J 1 base, leaving 14 bases between the germline ends. The CDR3 is 14 amino acids. The CDR3 protein is CASGEGRGNTEAFF. The CDR3 DNA is TGTGCCAGCGGAGAGGGTCGCGGGAACACTGAAGCTTTCTTT. Variable domain in full (rest from reference TRBV2 and TRBJ1-1): EPEVTQTPSHQVTQMGQEVILRCVPISNHLYFYWYRQILGQKVEFLVSFYNNEISEKSEIFDDQFSVERPDGSNFTLKIRSTKLEDSAMYFCASGEGRGNTEAFFGQGTRLTVV.

This sequence joins TRBV19 and TRBJ1-1; D call uncertain. Trimming removed 0 bases from V and 1 base from J, with 9 bases in between. This CDR3 has 15 amino acids. Germline V gene data show CDR1 as LNHDA and CDR2 as SQIVND (reference sequence). CDR3 amino acids: CASSIDLWRNTEAFF. The CDR3 nucleotides read TGTGCCAGTAGTATAGATCTATGGAGGAACACTGAAGCTTTCTTT.

The chain employs TRBV7-2 and TRBJ1-6; 9 positions match TRBD1. V dropped 5 bases and J dropped 7; count of bases not matched to a gene: 6. The CDR3 length is 15 residues. Germline values: CDR1 SGHTA, CDR2 FQGNSA. CDR3 protein: CASSAGTGRNSPLHF. In DNA form, the CDR3 reads TGTGCCAGCAGCGCGGGGACAGGGAGGAATTCACCCCTCCACTTT.

The chain carries TRBV11-2 and TRBJ1-2; a weak D match, TRBD1 (6 bases). CDR1 and CDR2 from the germline V gene are SGHAT and FQNNGV. The CDR3 sequence is 14 residues long. The germline V and J ends were trimmed by 6 bases and 4 bases, with 15 bases remaining between them. In DNA, the CDR3 is TGTGCCAGCAGTCAGCAAGGGGGTCTCTATGGCTACACCTTC. Amino acids: CASSQQGGLYGYTF.

J is TRBJ1-4 and V is TRBV6-5; D unclear. Trimming left V 0 bases short and J 3 bases short, with 5 bases between. The CDR3 has 14 residues. CDR1 MNHEY and CDR2 SVGAGI come from the germline V gene. CDR3 protein: CASSYSAPNEKLFF. CDR3 bases: TGTGCCAGCAGTTACTCGGCCCCTAATGAAAAACTGTTTTTT.

This clone came up once. J is TRBJ1-1 and V is TRBV7-9; no clear D gene. V was clipped by 5 bases and J by 7 bases, with 11 bases between them. In germline, CDR1 is SEHNR, CDR2 FQNEAQ (reference sequence). The CDR3 is 12 residues long. The CDR3 here is CASSLLGVEAFF. The CDR3 DNA reads TGTGCCAGCAGCCTGTTAGGAGTTGAAGCTTTCTTT.

V is TRBV3-1 (or the pseudogene TRBV3-2) and J is TRBJ2-2, with 11 nucleotides matching TRBD2. The CDR3 sequence is 15 residues long. Germline values: CDR1 LGHDT, CDR2 YNNKEL (reference sequence). V shed 6 bases, J shed 5 bases, and the junction held 5 bases outside the gene matches. This chain's CDR3 is CASSTGTSGTGELFF. The CDR3 bases are TGTGCCAGCAGTACCGGGACTAGCGGAACCGGGGAGCTGTTTTTT.

The chain has TRBV27 and TRBJ1-5; a weak D match, TRBD1 (6 bases). V was clipped by 0 bases and J by 5 bases, with 14 bases between them. Germline V gene sequence: CDR1 MNHEY, CDR2 SMNVEV (reference sequence). CDR3 length equals 16 residues. In nucleotides, the CDR3 is TGTGCCAGCAGTTTATCACACGGTGGGGGCGATCAGCCCCAGCATTTT. It is translated as CASSLSHGGGDQPQHF.

The V and J genes are TRBV9 and TRBJ1-2; 7 bases match TRBD1. Germline assignment: CDR1 SGDLS and CDR2 YYNGEE. J gave up 4 bases and V 3 bases, and 12 bases lay outside the gene matches. The CDR3 covers 16 residues. The CDR3: CASSAQGDSQTYGYTF. In DNA, the CDR3 is TGTGCCAGCAGCGCGCAGGGGGACAGCCAAACCTATGGCTACACCTTC.

This chain links TRBV7-8 with TRBJ1-1; 8 positions match TRBD1. The ends lost 0 bases at V and 0 bases at J; junction bases unmatched: 9. The CDR3 sequence is 18 residues long. CDR1 SGHVS and CDR2 FQNEAQ come from the germline V gene. The CDR3 nucleotides are TGTGCCAGCAGCTTAGCACACAGACAGGGGCAAATGAACACTGAAGCTTTCTTT. It translates to CASSLAHRQGQMNTEAFF.

The V gene is TRBV28, the J gene TRBJ1-5; 9 bases line up with TRBD1. CDR1 is MDHEN and CDR2 is SYDVKM in the germline V gene. V shed 6 bases and J 6 bases; nucleotides not matched to a gene: 6. The CDR3 is 14 residues long. CDR3 DNA sequence: TGTGCCAGCAGAAGCGGGACAGGGCTTCAGCCCCAGCATTTT. Translation: CASRSGTGLQPQHF.

Only one count was recorded for this clone. The CDR3 sequence is CASSPSRENEQFF. The CDR3 nucleotides are TGTGCCAGCTCACCATCCAGGGAAAATGAGCAGTTCTTC. V and J are TRBV18 and TRBJ2-1, with D possibly being TRBD1 (5 bases). CDR3 length equals 13 residues. V was trimmed by 2 bases and J by 7 bases, leaving 9 bases between them. Germline CDR1 reads KGHSH; CDR2 reads LQKENI.

The CDR3 sequence: CASRSTSGSNEQFF. CDR3 DNA sequence: TGTGCCAGCAGGTCTACTAGCGGGAGCAATGAGCAGTTCTTC. The chain carries TRBV3-1 (or the pseudogene TRBV3-2) and TRBJ2-1, with 11 positions matching TRBD2. The CDR3 consists of 14 residues. J was trimmed by 6 bases and V by 6 bases; bases with no gene match: 4. Looked up from germline, CDR1 is LGHDT and CDR2 is YNNKEL (reference sequence).